Sequencing of this T cell receptor (beta chain) was carried out in a study of T cells after yellow fever vaccination. Findings and caveats of the study: Re-detected after boosting: most primary clones, around 96% of CD4 and about 85% of CD8.

As concerns this clonotype: What it binds is not known.

TCRdb used MiXCR to reprocess the 5' RACE reads, holding one entry per CDR3 protein. The data show some 320,000 distinct CDR3 sequences, roughly 4% seen once. V shed 4 bases and J 2 bases; nucleotides not matched to a gene: 2. Germline assignment: CDR1 ENHRY and CDR2 SYGVKD. This CDR3 region has 14 residues. The sequence derives from a man aged 18 to 29 who received the YFV17D yellow fever vaccine. The chain joins TRBV10-3 to TRBJ2-1; 7 bases align to TRBD2. The sequenced sample was PBMCs, obtained 5 days after the yellow fever booster vaccination. This CDR3 is CAISASGTYNEQFF. CDR3 in DNA: TGTGCCATCAGTGCTAGCGGTACCTACAATGAGCAGTTCTTC.